Below are 2 T cell receptor beta chains sequenced from a single sample in a study of human T cells and chemical hapten exposure. A single record per CDR3 protein comes from TCRdb applying MiXCR to the RACE reads. Here the sample spans just over 80,000 distinct CDR3 sequences, about 11% being singletons. Time point here: patch test 1, 2 weeks after DPC sensitization. As for treatment: therapeutic diphenylcyclopropenone sensitization with weekly scalp DPC. The sequenced sample was whole blood, obtained in connection with sensitization to the hapten diphenylcyclopropenone (DPC). The receptors come from a woman between 45 and 60 years old with alopecia areata. Some clones in this sample may be carry-over from other donors' samples.

This clonotype turned up a few times. The chain couples TRBV11-2 to TRBJ2-3, with 7 bases aligning to TRBD2. CDR1 is SGHAT and CDR2 is FQNNGV in the germline V gene. The J segment lost 3 bases and the V segment lost 5 bases, leaving 14 bases of the junction unmatched. The CDR3 is 17 amino acids. The CDR3 protein is CASSPPGGAGGTDTQYF. The CDR3 DNA reads TGTGCCAGCAGCCCACCCGGCGGGGCCGGGGGGACAGATACGCAGTATTTT.

This clonotype was detected a few times. The rearrangement links TRBV9 to TRBJ1-1, with D unclear. V shed 0 bases and J shed 8 bases, with 11 bases lying between them. This CDR3 is 13 amino acids long. Germline V gene data show CDR1 as SGDLS and CDR2 as YYNGEE. CDR3: CASSVAVFGEAFF. For the CDR3, the DNA is TGTGCCAGCAGCGTAGCTGTCTTCGGGGAAGCTTTCTTT.